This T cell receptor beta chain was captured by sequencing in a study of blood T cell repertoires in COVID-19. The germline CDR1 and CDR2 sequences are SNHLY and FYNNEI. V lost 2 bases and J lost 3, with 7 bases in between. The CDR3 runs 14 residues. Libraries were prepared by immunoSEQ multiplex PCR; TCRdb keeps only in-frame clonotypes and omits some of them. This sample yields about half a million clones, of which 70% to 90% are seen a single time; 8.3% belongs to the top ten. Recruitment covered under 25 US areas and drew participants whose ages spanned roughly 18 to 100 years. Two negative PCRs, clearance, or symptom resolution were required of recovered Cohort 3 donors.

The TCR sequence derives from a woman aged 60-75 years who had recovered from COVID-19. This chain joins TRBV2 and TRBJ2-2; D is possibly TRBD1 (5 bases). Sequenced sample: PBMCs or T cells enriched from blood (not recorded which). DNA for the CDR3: TGTGCCAGCAGTGAACTAGGGGACACCGGGGAGCTGTTTTTT. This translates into CASSELGDTGELFF.